These 13 T cell receptor beta chains came from one sample sequenced in a study of cytomegalovirus exposure and HLA in healthy donors. The repertoire was sequenced with immunoSEQ multiplex PCR; TCRdb's copy has only in-frame clones and lacks some. The sample has 90,000 to 100,000 clones; roughly nine tenths are singletons. The sample taken for sequencing was PBMCs. The receptors shown here come from a woman in her thirties in good health and CMV-seronegative.

V is TRBV5-1 and J is TRBJ2-5; 7 nucleotides align to TRBD2. CDR1 SGHRS and CDR2 YFSETQ come from the germline V gene. CDR3 size: 16 residues. V dropped 4 bases and J dropped 3; count of bases not matched to a gene: 12. The DNA for the CDR3 is TGCGCCAGCAGCGTGGGAAACGGGGGGACCGAAGAGACCCAGTACTTC. Its translation: CASSVGNGGTEETQYF.

In its sample, this clone was seen a few times. The chain couples TRBV5-1 to TRBJ2-7; D unclear. The CDR3 runs 13 residues. In germline, CDR1 is SGHRS, CDR2 YFSETQ. Trimming removed 0 bases from V and 4 bases from J, with 8 bases in between. CDR3 sequence (DNA): TGCGCCAGCAGCTTGGATGGTCGGTACGAGCAGTACTTC. It codes for CASSLDGRYEQYF. Variable domain in full (rest from reference TRBV5-1 and TRBJ2-7): KAGVTQTPRYLIKTRGQQVTLSCSPISGHRSVSWYQQTPGQGLQFLFEYFSETQRNKGNFPGRFSGRQFSNSRSEMNVSTLELGDSALYLCASSLDGRYEQYFGPGTRLTVT.

The chain recombines TRBV5-4 with TRBJ2-7; D gene unclear. V gave up 2 bases and J gave up 1 base, with 7 bases separating them. There are 13 residues in the CDR3. CDR1 is SGHNT, CDR2 YYREEE, per germline (reference sequence). DNA for the CDR3: TGTGCCAGCAGCTTAGGAGCTTCCTACGAGCAGTACTTC. This gives the protein CASSLGASYEQYF.

The rearrangement joins TRBV19 to TRBJ1-5, with unresolved D. Trimming took off 0 bases at V and 0 bases at J, with 9 bases between the two ends. CDR1 is LNHDA, CDR2 SQIVND, per germline (reference sequence). This CDR3 region has 16 residues. This CDR3 is CASSIDQVTSNQPQHF. The CDR3 DNA sequence: TGTGCCAGTAGTATAGATCAGGTTACTAGCAATCAGCCCCAGCATTTT. Variable domain in full (rest from reference TRBV19 and TRBJ1-5): DGGITQSPKYLFRKEGQNVTLSCEQNLNHDAMYWYRQDPGQGLRLIYYSQIVNDFQKGDIAEGYSVSREKKESFPLTVTSAQKNPTAFYLCASSIDQVTSNQPQHFGDGTRLSIL.

The chain employs TRBV2 and TRBJ1-1; tentative D call: TRBD1 (6 bases). Germline CDR1 SNHLY, CDR2 FYNNEI. The germline V and J ends were trimmed by 7 bases and 1 base, with 10 bases remaining between them. This CDR3 comprises 13 residues. The CDR3, as DNA: TGTGCCAGCAAGGGGGTACAGAACACTGAAGCTTTCTTT. Translation: CASKGVQNTEAFF. Based on the CDR3 plus reference TRBV2 and TRBJ1-1, the full variable domain is EPEVTQTPSHQVTQMGQEVILRCVPISNHLYFYWYRQILGQKVEFLVSFYNNEISEKSEIFDDQFSVERPDGSNFTLKIRSTKLEDSAMYFCASKGVQNTEAFFGQGTRLTVV.

The rearrangement links TRBV28 to TRBJ1-4; tentative D call: TRBD1 (6 bases). Germline V CDR1 and CDR2: MDHEN, SYDVKM. Trimming left V 5 bases short and J 5 bases short, with 12 bases between. CDR3 length: 14 amino acids. CDR3 sequence (DNA): TGTGCCAGCAGTCCCTGGGGGCCGAATGAAAAACTGTTTTTT. It specifies CASSPWGPNEKLFF.

V usage is TRBV10-1 and J usage is TRBJ1-3; D uncertain. This CDR3 region has 15 residues. Trimming shortened V by 3 bases and J by 0 bases, and 9 bases separated the two germline ends. Germline V gene sequence: CDR1 WNHNN, CDR2 SYGVQD (reference sequence). This CDR3 reads CASSDSSSSGNTIYF. CDR3 in DNA: TGCGCCAGCAGTGATAGCTCTTCCTCTGGAAACACCATATATTTT.

The genes are TRBV10-3 and TRBJ2-7, with 11 nucleotides matching TRBD2. Germline trimming cut 10 bases from V and 1 base from J; bases unmatched to any gene: 6. The germline V gene encodes CDR1 ENHRY and CDR2 SYGVKD. The CDR3 extends over 14 amino acids. The CDR3 DNA follows: TGTGCCACCGGACTAGCGGGTCCGTCCTACGAGCAGTACTTC. Its translation: CATGLAGPSYEQYF.

This chain connects TRBV29-1 to TRBJ1-1; D call uncertain. Trimming left V 4 bases short and J 2 bases short, with 14 bases between. CDR3 length: 14 residues. The germline V gene has CDR1 SQVTM and CDR2 ANQGSEA. The CDR3 nucleotides read TGCAGCGTTGGGCTTTACACCCAAAACACTGAAGCTTTCTTT. Translation gives CSVGLYTQNTEAFF.

This chain links TRBV7-2 with TRBJ2-7, with 11 bases that match TRBD1. Losses at the gene ends were 1 base for V and 2 bases for J; bases not matched to a gene: 4. This CDR3 spans 16 amino acids. Germline CDR1 SGHTA, CDR2 FQGNSA. CDR3 loop: CASSLGGTGGPYEQYF. The CDR3, as DNA: TGTGCCAGCAGCTTAGGGGGGACAGGGGGACCCTACGAGCAGTACTTC. The whole variable domain, filled in from reference TRBV7-2 and TRBJ2-7, reads GAGVSQSPSNKVTEKGKDVELRCDPISGHTALYWYRQSLGQGLEFLIYFQGNSAPDKSGLPSDRFSAERTGGSVSTLTIQRTQQEDSAVYLCASSLGGTGGPYEQYFGPGTRLTVT.

The CDR3 sequence is CASSLGAGGTGELFF. As DNA, the CDR3 is TGCGCCAGCAGCTTGGGCGCGGGAGGCACCGGGGAGCTGTTTTTT. V usage is TRBV5-1 and J usage is TRBJ2-2; 8 bases are a match to TRBD2. V trimming: 0 bases; J trimming: 4 bases; junction bases outside the gene matches: 2. The CDR3 is 15 residues long. Germline lookup yields CDR1 SGHRS and CDR2 YFSETQ.

This chain connects TRBV18 to TRBJ2-7; the match to TRBD1 covers 7 bases. The ends lost 5 bases at V and 7 bases at J; junction bases unmatched: 8. This CDR3 has 13 residues. Germline V gene sequence: CDR1 KGHSH, CDR2 LQKENI. In DNA form, the CDR3 reads TGTGCCAGCTCAACTTACAGGGGTAGTGAGCAGTACTTC. It translates to CASSTYRGSEQYF.

V is TRBV5-8 and J is TRBJ1-5; 7 bases align to TRBD1. The V gene end was trimmed by 1 base and the J gene end by 5 bases; junction bases not matched to a gene: 9. This CDR3 is 16 amino acids long. In germline, CDR1 is SGHTS, CDR2 YDEGEE. The CDR3 region is CASSLRDSMGDQPQHF. The CDR3 coding sequence is TGTGCCAGCAGCTTGCGGGACAGTATGGGGGATCAGCCCCAGCATTTT.